Presented here are 6 T cell receptor beta chains from one specimen sequenced in a study of blood T cell repertoires in COVID-19. Sequenced by immunoSEQ multiplex PCR; TCRdb stores in-frame clones only, minus some. Found here are 410,000 or so clones, roughly 90% of them singletons; the top ten hold approximately 1.5%. The sequenced material came from peripheral blood. The origin of the receptors is a woman aged 40 to 50 with COVID-19, enrolled during active disease.

V gene TRBV7-9 combines with J gene TRBJ1-4; tentative D call: TRBD1 (5 bases). Trimming left V 5 bases short and J 0 bases short, with 19 bases between. CDR3 length equals 18 residues. Germline loops: CDR1 SEHNR, CDR2 FQNEAQ (reference sequence). CDR3 sequence reads: CASSPTTRGGATNEKLFF. The DNA of the CDR3 is TGTGCCAGCAGCCCCACAACGAGGGGAGGGGCAACTAATGAAAAACTGTTTTTT.

The V and J genes are TRBV12-5 and TRBJ1-2; D is perhaps TRBD1 (6 bases). V was trimmed by 0 bases and J by 2 bases, leaving 10 bases between them. Germline lookup yields CDR1 LGHNT and CDR2 FRNRAP. CDR3 length: 15 residues. The CDR3 coding sequence is TGTGCTAGTGGTTTGGTTTCAGGGGAGAACTATGGCTACACCTTC. It yields the protein CASGLVSGENYGYTF. The full variable domain, with the rest looked up from reference TRBV12-5 and TRBJ1-2, is DARVTQTPRHKVTEMGQEVTMRCQPILGHNTVFWYRQTMMQGLELLAYFRNRAPLDDSGMPKDRFSAEMPDATLATLKIQPSEPRDSAVYFCASGLVSGENYGYTFGSGTRLTVV.

V gene TRBV6-6 combines with J gene TRBJ2-2; TRBD2 matches at 8 bases. CDR1 is MNHNY and CDR2 is SVGAGI in the germline V gene (reference sequence). The CDR3 covers 13 residues. DNA for the CDR3: TGTGGAGGAGCGGGGGCCCTCACCGGGGAGCTGTTTTTT. Amino acids: CGGAGALTGELFF.

V usage is TRBV19 and J usage is TRBJ1-6, with TRBD1 matching over 8 bases. The CDR3 extends over 14 amino acids. The junction had 9 bases not matched to a gene; V was cut back by 7 bases and J by 10 bases. Germline CDR1 LNHDA, CDR2 SQIVND (reference sequence). CDR3 nucleotide sequence: TGTGCCAGTACCCTCCAGGGGGCTGACTCACCCCTCCACTTT. Protein product: CASTLQGADSPLHF.

In the case of this clone: Different DNA sequences within this sample yield the same CDR3. The chain couples TRBV4-1 to TRBJ1-1; 10 bases map to TRBD1. With V trimmed by 1 base and J by 5 bases, 4 bases remained unmatched. The CDR3 totals 15 residues. Germline V gene lookup returns CDR1 MGHRA and CDR2 YSYEKL. This CDR3 reads CASSQVGQGNTEAFF. The CDR3 coding sequence is TGCGCCAGCAGCCAAGTGGGACAGGGGAATACTGAAGCTTTCTTT.

This chain links TRBV29-1 with TRBJ1-4; 10 nucleotides align to TRBD1. CDR3 size: 17 residues. The germline CDR1 and CDR2 sequences are SQVTM and ANQGSEA. Trimming removed 4 bases from V and 7 bases from J; junction bases left unmatched: 15. The CDR3 DNA sequence: TGCAGCGTTGCCGTAAGAGGGGACAGGGGACGTAGTGAAAAACTGTTTTTT. Translation: CSVAVRGDRGRSEKLFF.